One T cell receptor (beta chain) is described in this entry. Antigen specificity is unknown. The sample originates from a study of cytomegalovirus exposure and HLA in healthy donors. Study findings and constraints: Follow-up analysis later connected one missense variant in DCLRE1C with trimming of TCR beta V- and J-genes.

Primers for the PCR totalled 60 Vbeta and 13 Jbeta. Data came from immunoSEQ multiplex PCR; TCRdb stores just in-frame clones and leaves some out. The sample contains 98,000 or so clones, roughly 72% of which appear only once. There are 11 residues in the CDR3. Looked up from germline, CDR1 is DFQATT and CDR2 is SNEGSKA (reference sequence). The V gene end was trimmed by 2 bases and the J gene end by 10 bases; junction bases not matched to a gene: 3. The chain has TRBV20-1 and TRBJ1-2; 8 bases map to TRBD1. The material sequenced was PBMCs. This receptor was identified in a woman under 30 in good health and CMV-seropositive. This CDR3 reads CSARRQGAYTF. In DNA, the CDR3 is TGCAGTGCTAGACGGCAGGGGGCCTACACCTTC.